Presented here are 11 T cell receptor beta chains from one specimen sequenced in a study of cytomegalovirus exposure and HLA in healthy donors. The PCR used 60 Vbeta and 13 Jbeta primers. TCRdb's table, derived via immunoSEQ multiplex PCR, lists solely in-frame clones and lacks some. The sample lists 85,000 to 130,000 clones, about 70% seen once, with roughly 0.79% in the top ten. The sequenced material came from PBMCs. These receptors came from a boy aged 5-17 years in good health and CMV-seronegative.

The gene calls are TRBV6-5 and TRBJ1-1; TRBD1 aligns across 7 bases. With V trimmed by 5 bases and J by 1 base, 1 base remained unmatched. Germline V gene data show CDR1 as MNHEY and CDR2 as SVGAGI. The CDR3 runs 13 residues. Here the CDR3 DNA reads TGTGCCAGCAGTAACAGGGGGAACACTGAAGCTTTCTTT. Translation gives CASSNRGNTEAFF.

This clone has a handful of counts. This sequence joins TRBV5-6 and TRBJ1-5; D might be TRBD1 (5 bases). CDR3 length: 16 residues. V lost 4 bases to trimming and J lost 4 bases, with 18 bases between them. Per the germline V gene, CDR1 is SGHDT and CDR2 is YYEEEE. This CDR3 is CASSPGGTGVNQPQHF. The CDR3 DNA reads as TGTGCCAGCAGCCCCGGCGGGACGGGAGTTAATCAGCCCCAGCATTTT.

The chain uses TRBV7-8 and TRBJ1-5, with TRBD1 matching over 10 bases. Germline CDR1 reads SGHVS; CDR2 reads FQNEAQ. With 3 bases clipped from V and 5 bases from J, the junction kept 16 bases outside the gene matches. This CDR3 contains 19 residues. Here the CDR3 reads CASSFWTGGVGSGHQPQHF. Written as DNA, the CDR3 is TGTGCCAGCAGCTTCTGGACAGGGGGAGTAGGTAGTGGCCATCAGCCCCAGCATTTT. Full variable domain (missing parts from reference TRBV7-8 and TRBJ1-5): GAGVSQSPRYKVAKRGQDVALRCDPISGHVSLFWYQQALGQGPEFLTYFQNEAQLDKSGLPSDRFFAERPEGSVSTLKIQRTQQEDSAVYLCASSFWTGGVGSGHQPQHFGDGTRLSIL.

This clone was seen once. The rearrangement links TRBV7-9 to TRBJ2-7, with 9 bases lining up with TRBD2. V trimming: 5 bases; J trimming: 5 bases; junction bases outside the gene matches: 10. Germline CDR1 and CDR2: SEHNR and FQNEAQ (reference sequence). The CDR3 length is 15 residues. DNA of the CDR3: TGTGCCAGCAGCGCCGTAGCGGGAGTTGATCACGAGCAGTACTTC. The encoded protein is CASSAVAGVDHEQYF.

The chain joins TRBV25-1 to TRBJ1-2; 8 nucleotides align to TRBD1. Germline-derived CDR1 and CDR2 are MGHDK and SYGVNS. The CDR3 has 13 amino acids. V gave up 10 bases and J gave up 2 bases; unmatched junction bases: 6. The CDR3: CATSRGQNYGYTF. In nucleotides, the CDR3 is TGTGCCACCTCCAGGGGGCAGAACTATGGCTACACCTTC.

V is TRBV30 and J is TRBJ2-1; D may be TRBD2 (7 bases). This CDR3 has 15 residues. CDR1 and CDR2 (germline): GTSNPN, SVGIG (reference sequence). Trimming shortened V by 5 bases and J by 9 bases, and 23 bases separated the two germline ends. The CDR3 nucleotides are TGTGCCTGGGGGGACGTTGGGAGGGGGGATAGTGAGCAGTTCTTC. This translates into CAWGDVGRGDSEQFF.

The chain has TRBV2 and TRBJ2-3; 7 nucleotides match TRBD2. The ends lost 11 bases at V and 1 base at J; junction bases unmatched: 12. CDR1 SNHLY and CDR2 FYNNEI come from the germline V gene. The CDR3 spans 15 residues. CDR3 nucleotides: TGTGCCGGGCGGGGACTAAAGAAAGGCACAGATACGCAGTATTTT. Its translation is CAGRGLKKGTDTQYF. The full variable domain, rest sourced from reference TRBV2 and TRBJ2-3, is EPEVTQTPSHQVTQMGQEVILRCVPISNHLYFYWYRQILGQKVEFLVSFYNNEISEKSEIFDDQFSVERPDGSNFTLKIRSTKLEDSAMYFCAGRGLKKGTDTQYFGPGTRLTVL.

The chain employs TRBV28 and TRBJ1-5, with TRBD1 identical over 12 bases. Germline lookup yields CDR1 MDHEN and CDR2 SYDVKM. The CDR3 extends over 16 amino acids. Germline trimming cut 6 bases from V and 3 bases from J; bases unmatched to any gene: 6. As DNA, the CDR3 is TGTGCCAGCAGGGGGACAGGGGGCAGGGACAATCAGCCCCAGCATTTT. Protein: CASRGTGGRDNQPQHF.

The V call is TRBV6-5, the J call TRBJ2-7, with a possible D match to TRBD1 (6 bases). The V end lost 8 bases, the J end lost 5 bases, and 10 bases lay between the germline ends. This CDR3 has 11 residues. Germline CDR1 and CDR2: MNHEY and SVGAGI. For the CDR3, the DNA is TGTGCCAGCCAACAGGGAGACGAGCAGTACTTC. This translates into CASQQGDEQYF.

This clone has only one observation. The CDR3 region has the DNA TGTGCCAGCAGCCAGACAGGTAATCAGCCCCAGCATTTT. This translates into CASSQTGNQPQHF. V usage is TRBV7-8 and J usage is TRBJ1-5, with D possibly matching TRBD1 (6 bases). Germline V lookup: CDR1 SGHVS, CDR2 FQNEAQ. V gave up 5 bases and J gave up 4 bases, with 9 bases separating them. The CDR3 is 13 residues long.

This chain uses TRBV7-3 with TRBJ2-3; D is unresolved. V was pared by 0 bases and J by 0 bases, with 4 bases between. Germline V gene sequence: CDR1 SGHTA, CDR2 FQGTGA. CDR3 length: 14 amino acids. CDR3 region: CASSLTGSTDTQYF. DNA of the CDR3: TGTGCCAGCAGCTTAACGGGCAGCACAGATACGCAGTATTTT.